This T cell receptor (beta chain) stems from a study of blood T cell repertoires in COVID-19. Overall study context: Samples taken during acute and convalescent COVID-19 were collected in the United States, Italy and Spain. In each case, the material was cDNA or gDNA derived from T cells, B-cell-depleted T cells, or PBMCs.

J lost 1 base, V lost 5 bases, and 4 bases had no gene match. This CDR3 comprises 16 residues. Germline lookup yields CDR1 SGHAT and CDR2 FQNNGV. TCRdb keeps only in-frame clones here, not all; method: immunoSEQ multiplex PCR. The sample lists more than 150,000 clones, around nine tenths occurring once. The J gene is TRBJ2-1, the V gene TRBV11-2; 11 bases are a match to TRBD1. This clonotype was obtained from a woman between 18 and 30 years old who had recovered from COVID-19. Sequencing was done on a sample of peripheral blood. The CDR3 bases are TGTGCCAGCAGCCCAGGGGACAGGGGGTCCTACAATGAGCAGTTCTTC. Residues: CASSPGDRGSYNEQFF.